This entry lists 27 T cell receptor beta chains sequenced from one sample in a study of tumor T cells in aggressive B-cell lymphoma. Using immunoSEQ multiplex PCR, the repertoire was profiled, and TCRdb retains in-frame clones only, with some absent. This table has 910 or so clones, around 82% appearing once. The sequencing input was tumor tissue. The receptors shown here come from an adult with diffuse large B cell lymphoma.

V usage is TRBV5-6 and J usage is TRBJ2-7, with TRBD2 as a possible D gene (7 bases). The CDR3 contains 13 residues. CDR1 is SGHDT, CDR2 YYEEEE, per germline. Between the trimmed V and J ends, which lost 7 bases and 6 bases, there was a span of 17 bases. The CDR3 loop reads CASASGGGPEQYF. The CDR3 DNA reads TGTGCCAGCGCTAGCGGAGGGGGTCCCGAGCAGTACTTC.

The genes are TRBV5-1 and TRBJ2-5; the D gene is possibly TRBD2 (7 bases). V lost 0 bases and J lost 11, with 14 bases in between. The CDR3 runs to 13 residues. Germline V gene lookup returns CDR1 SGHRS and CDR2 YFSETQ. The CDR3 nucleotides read TGCGCCAGCAGCTTGGATCAGGGGAGGGAGCAGTACTTC. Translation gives CASSLDQGREQYF.

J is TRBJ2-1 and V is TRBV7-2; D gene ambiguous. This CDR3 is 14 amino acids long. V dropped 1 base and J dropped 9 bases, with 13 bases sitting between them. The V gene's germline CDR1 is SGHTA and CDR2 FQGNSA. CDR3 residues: CASSLDLAPGEQFF. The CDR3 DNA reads TGTGCCAGCAGCTTAGATTTAGCCCCGGGTGAGCAGTTCTTC.

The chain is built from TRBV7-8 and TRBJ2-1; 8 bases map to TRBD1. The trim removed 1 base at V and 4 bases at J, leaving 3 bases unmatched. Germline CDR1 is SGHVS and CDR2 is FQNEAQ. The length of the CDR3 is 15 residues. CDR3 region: CASSLGTGLYNEQFF. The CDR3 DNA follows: TGTGCCAGCAGCTTAGGGACAGGGTTGTACAATGAGCAGTTCTTC.

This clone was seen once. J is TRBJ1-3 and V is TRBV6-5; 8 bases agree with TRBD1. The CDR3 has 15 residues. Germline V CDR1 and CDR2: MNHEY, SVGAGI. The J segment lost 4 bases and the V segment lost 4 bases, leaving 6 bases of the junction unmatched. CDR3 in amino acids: CASSSAQGAGNTIYF. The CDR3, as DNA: TGTGCCAGCAGTTCGGCCCAGGGGGCCGGAAACACCATATATTTT.

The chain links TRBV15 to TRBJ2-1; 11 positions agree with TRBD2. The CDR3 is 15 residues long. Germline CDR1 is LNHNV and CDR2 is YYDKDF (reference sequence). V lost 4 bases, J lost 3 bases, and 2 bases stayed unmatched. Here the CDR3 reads CATSTSGGYYNEQFF. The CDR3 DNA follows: TGTGCCACCAGCACTAGCGGGGGGTACTACAATGAGCAGTTCTTC. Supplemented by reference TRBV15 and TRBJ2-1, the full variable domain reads DAMVIQNPRYQVTQFGKPVTLSCSQTLNHNVMYWYQQKSSQAPKLLFHYYDKDFNNEADTPDNFQSRRPNTSFCFLDIRSPGLGDTAMYLCATSTSGGYYNEQFFGPGTRLTVL.

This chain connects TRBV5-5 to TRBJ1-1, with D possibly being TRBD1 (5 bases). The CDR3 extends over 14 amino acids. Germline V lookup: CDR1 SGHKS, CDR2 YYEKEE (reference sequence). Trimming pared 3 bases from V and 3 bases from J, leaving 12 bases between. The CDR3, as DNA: TGTGCCAGCAGCTCCCGGGGGGGGGACACTGAAGCTTTCTTT. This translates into CASSSRGGDTEAFF.

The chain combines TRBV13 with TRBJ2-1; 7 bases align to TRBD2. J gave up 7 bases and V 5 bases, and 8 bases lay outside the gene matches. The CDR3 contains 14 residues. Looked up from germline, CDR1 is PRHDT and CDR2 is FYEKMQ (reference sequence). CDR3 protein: CASSIQTSWNEQFF. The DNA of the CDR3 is TGTGCCAGCAGCATCCAGACTAGCTGGAATGAGCAGTTCTTC.

In DNA form, the CDR3 reads TGCGCCAGCATCAGGAACGAGCGGGGCACAGATACGCAGTATTTT. This gives the protein CASIRNERGTDTQYF. The V and J genes are TRBV4-1 and TRBJ2-3; maybe TRBD2 (6 bases). Germline assignment: CDR1 MGHRA and CDR2 YSYEKL. The CDR3 contains 15 residues. The V and J ends lost 7 bases and 1 base respectively, with 15 bases between them.

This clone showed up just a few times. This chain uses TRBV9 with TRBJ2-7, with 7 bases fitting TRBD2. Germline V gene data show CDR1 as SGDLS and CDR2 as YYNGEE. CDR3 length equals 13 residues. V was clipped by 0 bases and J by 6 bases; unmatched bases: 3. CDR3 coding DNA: TGTGCCAGCAGCGTAGGCGCTAGCGGCGAGCAGTACTTC. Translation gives CASSVGASGEQYF.

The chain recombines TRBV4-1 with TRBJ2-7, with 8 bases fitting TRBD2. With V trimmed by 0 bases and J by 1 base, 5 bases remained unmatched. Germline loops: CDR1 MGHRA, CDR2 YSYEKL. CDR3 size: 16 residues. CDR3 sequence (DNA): TGCGCCAGCAGCCAAGATTATCCGGGAGGGTCCTACGAGCAGTACTTC. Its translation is CASSQDYPGGSYEQYF.

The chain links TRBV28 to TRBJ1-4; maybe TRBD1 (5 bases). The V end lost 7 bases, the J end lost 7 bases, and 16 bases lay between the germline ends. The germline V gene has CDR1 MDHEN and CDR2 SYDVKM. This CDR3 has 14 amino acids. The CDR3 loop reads CASTPDNYPEKLFF. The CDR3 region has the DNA TGTGCCAGCACCCCGGACAATTACCCTGAAAAACTGTTTTTT.

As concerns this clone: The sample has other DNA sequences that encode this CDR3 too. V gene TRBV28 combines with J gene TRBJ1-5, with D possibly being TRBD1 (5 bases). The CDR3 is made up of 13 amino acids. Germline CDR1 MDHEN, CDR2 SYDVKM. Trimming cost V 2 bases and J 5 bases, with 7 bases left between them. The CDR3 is CASSLGGDQPQHF. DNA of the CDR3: TGTGCCAGCAGTTTAGGAGGGGATCAGCCCCAGCATTTT.

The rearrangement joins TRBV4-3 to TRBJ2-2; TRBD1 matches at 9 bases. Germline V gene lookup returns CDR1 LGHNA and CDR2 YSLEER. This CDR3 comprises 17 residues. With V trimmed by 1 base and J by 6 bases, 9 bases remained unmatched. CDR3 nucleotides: TGCGCCAGCAGCCAAGTTTGGACAGGGGAATTGGCCGGGGAGCTGTTTTTT. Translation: CASSQVWTGELAGELFF.

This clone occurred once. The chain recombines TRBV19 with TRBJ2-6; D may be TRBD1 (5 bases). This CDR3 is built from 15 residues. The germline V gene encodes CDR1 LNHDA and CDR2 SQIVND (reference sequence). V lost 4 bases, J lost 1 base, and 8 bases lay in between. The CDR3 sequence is CASSTQGSGANVLTF. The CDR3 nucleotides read TGTGCCAGTAGTACTCAGGGATCTGGGGCCAACGTCCTGACTTTC. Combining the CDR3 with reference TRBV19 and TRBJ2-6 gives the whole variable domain DGGITQSPKYLFRKEGQNVTLSCEQNLNHDAMYWYRQDPGQGLRLIYYSQIVNDFQKGDIAEGYSVSREKKESFPLTVTSAQKNPTAFYLCASSTQGSGANVLTFGAGSRLTVL.

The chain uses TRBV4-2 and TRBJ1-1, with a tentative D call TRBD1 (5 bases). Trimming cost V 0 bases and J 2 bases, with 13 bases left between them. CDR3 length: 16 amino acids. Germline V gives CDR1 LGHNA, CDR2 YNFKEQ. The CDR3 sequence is CASSQDIHRINTEAFF. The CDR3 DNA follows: TGTGCCAGCAGCCAAGATATTCACAGGATTAACACTGAAGCTTTCTTT.

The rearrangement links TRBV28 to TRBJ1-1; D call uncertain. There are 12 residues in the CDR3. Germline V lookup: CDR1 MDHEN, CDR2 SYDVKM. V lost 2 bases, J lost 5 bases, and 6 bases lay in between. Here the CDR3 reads CASSLGQTEAFF. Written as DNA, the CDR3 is TGTGCCAGCAGTTTAGGTCAGACTGAAGCTTTCTTT.

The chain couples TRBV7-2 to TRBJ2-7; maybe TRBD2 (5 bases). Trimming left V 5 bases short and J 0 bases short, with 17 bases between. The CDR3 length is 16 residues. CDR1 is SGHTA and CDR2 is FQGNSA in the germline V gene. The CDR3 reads CASSPSGRASSYEQYF. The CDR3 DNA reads TGTGCCAGCAGCCCTAGTGGGCGGGCTAGCTCCTACGAGCAGTACTTC. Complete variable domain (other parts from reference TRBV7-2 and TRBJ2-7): GAGVSQSPSNKVTEKGKDVELRCDPISGHTALYWYRQSLGQGLEFLIYFQGNSAPDKSGLPSDRFSAERTGGSVSTLTIQRTQQEDSAVYLCASSPSGRASSYEQYFGPGTRLTVT.

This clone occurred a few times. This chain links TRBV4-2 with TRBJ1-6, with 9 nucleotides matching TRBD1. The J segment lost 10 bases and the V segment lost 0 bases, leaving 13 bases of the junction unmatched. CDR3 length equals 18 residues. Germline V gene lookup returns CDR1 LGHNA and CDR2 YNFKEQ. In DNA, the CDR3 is TGTGCCAGCAGCCAAGATTCCCTAAGTACAGGGGGCGAATCACCCCTCCACTTT. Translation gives CASSQDSLSTGGESPLHF.

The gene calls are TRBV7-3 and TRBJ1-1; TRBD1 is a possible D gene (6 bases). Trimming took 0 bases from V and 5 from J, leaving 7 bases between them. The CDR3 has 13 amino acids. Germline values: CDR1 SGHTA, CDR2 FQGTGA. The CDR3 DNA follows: TGTGCCAGCAGCTTAACAGGGGGAACTGAAGCTTTCTTT. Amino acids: CASSLTGGTEAFF.

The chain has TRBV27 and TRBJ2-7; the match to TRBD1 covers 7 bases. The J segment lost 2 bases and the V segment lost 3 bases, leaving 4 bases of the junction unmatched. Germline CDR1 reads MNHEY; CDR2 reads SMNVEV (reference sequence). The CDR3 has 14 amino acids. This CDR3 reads CASSFRDRTYEQYF. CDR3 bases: TGTGCCAGCAGTTTTCGGGACAGAACCTACGAGCAGTACTTC.

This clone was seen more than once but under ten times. Written as DNA, the CDR3 is TGCAGCGCGACTAGCGGAACCTACGAGCAGTACTTC. It codes for CSATSGTYEQYF. The chain recombines TRBV29-1 with TRBJ2-7; 9 bases map to TRBD2. This CDR3 has 12 residues. Germline CDR1 reads SQVTM; CDR2 reads ANQGSEA. With V trimmed by 7 bases and J by 2 bases, 3 bases remained unmatched.

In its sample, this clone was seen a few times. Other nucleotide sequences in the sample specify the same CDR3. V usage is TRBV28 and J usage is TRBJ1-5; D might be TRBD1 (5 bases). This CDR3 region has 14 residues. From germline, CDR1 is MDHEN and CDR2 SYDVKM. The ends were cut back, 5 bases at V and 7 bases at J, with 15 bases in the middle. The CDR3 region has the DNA TGTGCCAGCAGTATAAGGTCCTCAGGGCAGCCCCAGCATTTT. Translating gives CASSIRSSGQPQHF. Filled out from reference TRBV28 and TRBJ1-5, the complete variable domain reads DVKVTQSSRYLVKRTGEKVFLECVQDMDHENMFWYRQDPGLGLRLIYFSYDVKMKEKGDIPEGYSVSREKKERFSLILESASTNQTSMYLCASSIRSSGQPQHFGDGTRLSIL.

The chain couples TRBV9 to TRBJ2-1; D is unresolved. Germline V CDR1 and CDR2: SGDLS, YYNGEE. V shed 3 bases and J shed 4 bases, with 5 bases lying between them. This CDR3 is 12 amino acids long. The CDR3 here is CASSDGYNEQFF. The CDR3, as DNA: TGTGCCAGCAGCGACGGTTACAATGAGCAGTTCTTC.

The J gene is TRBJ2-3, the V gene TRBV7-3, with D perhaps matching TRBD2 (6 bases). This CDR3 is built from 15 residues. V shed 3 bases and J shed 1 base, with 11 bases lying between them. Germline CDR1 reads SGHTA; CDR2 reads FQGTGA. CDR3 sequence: CASSFTGTGTDTQYF. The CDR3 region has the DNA TGTGCCAGCAGCTTCACCGGGACTGGCACAGATACGCAGTATTTT.

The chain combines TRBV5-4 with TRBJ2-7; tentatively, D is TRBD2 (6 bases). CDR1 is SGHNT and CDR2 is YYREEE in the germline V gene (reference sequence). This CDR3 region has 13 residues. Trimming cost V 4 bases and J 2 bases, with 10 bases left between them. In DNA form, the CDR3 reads TGTGCCAGCAGCAGGGACTCCGCCTACGAGCAGTACTTC. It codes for CASSRDSAYEQYF. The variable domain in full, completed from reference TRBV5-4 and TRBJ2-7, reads ETGVTQSPTHLIKTRGQQVTLRCSSQSGHNTVSWYQQALGQGPQFIFQYYREEENGRGNFPPRFSGLQFPNYSSELNVNALELDDSALYLCASSRDSAYEQYFGPGTRLTVT.

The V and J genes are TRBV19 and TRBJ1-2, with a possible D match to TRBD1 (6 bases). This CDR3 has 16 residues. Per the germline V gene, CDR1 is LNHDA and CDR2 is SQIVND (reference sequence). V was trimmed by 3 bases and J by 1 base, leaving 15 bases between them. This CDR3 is CASSIWAGENNYGYTF. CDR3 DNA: TGTGCCAGTAGTATTTGGGCAGGGGAAAATAACTATGGCTACACCTTC.